This passage covers 19 T cell receptor beta chains from one sample sequenced in a study of Graves' ophthalmopathy and Graves' hyperthyroidism. Amplified material comprised TCR beta CDR3 regions derived from RNA transcripts. First-round RT-PCR relied on HTBI primers, and a second-round multiplex PCR came next. TCRdb analysed the multiplex PCR reads with MiXCR anew, one entry per CDR3 protein. The sample consists of 650,000 to 900,000 distinct CDR3 sequences, 40% of them appearing once. Sequencing used peripheral blood. The receptors were sampled from an adult man with Graves' ophthalmopathy.

This clonotype was observed at least ten times. The chain recombines TRBV2 with TRBJ1-6, with 9 bases identical to TRBD1. This CDR3 has 14 residues. Germline V lookup: CDR1 SNHLY, CDR2 FYNNEI. With V trimmed by 5 bases and J by 11 bases, 7 bases remained unmatched. The CDR3 DNA reads as TGTGCCAGCAGTAGACAGGGGGGTGAGGCACCCCTCCACTTT. Residues: CASSRQGGEAPLHF.

Turning to this clonotype: Germline is not matched at one junction end, which may reflect a read error. This sequence joins TRBV10-3 and TRBJ1-3, with D uncertain. CDR1 is ENHRY, CDR2 SYGVKD, per germline. The CDR3 is 15 amino acids. CDR3 residues: CASSYLAETGNTIYF. CDR3 sequence (DNA): TGTGCCAGCAGTTATCTAGCAGAAACTGGAAACACCATATATTTT.

The chain is built from TRBV20-1 and TRBJ1-1; D may be TRBD1 (5 bases). This CDR3 is 14 amino acids long. Germline CDR1 reads DFQATT; CDR2 reads SNEGSKA (reference sequence). Trimming removed 5 bases at V and 5 bases at J, with 18 bases between. The CDR3 DNA follows: TGCAGTGCTGGGGCGTGGGGACGGGGAACTGAAGCTTTCTTT. Its translation is CSAGAWGRGTEAFF.

This clonotype was seen more than once but under ten times. The J gene is TRBJ2-5, the V gene TRBV20-1, with D perhaps being TRBD1 or TRBD2 (5 bases each). The CDR3 covers 14 residues. Trimming cost V 5 bases and J 4 bases, with 17 bases left between them. Germline V CDR1 and CDR2: DFQATT, SNEGSKA (reference sequence). The CDR3 here is CSAPHGTAGETQYF. CDR3 nucleotides: TGCAGTGCTCCCCACGGGACGGCGGGAGAGACCCAGTACTTC.

In its sample, this clonotype was seen many times. V gene TRBV10-3 combines with J gene TRBJ1-3, with D possibly being TRBD1 (5 bases). The CDR3 has 15 residues. CDR1 ENHRY and CDR2 SYGVKD come from the germline V gene. V was clipped by 0 bases and J by 0 bases, with 6 bases between them. CDR3 DNA: TGTGCCATCAGTGAGTCCCAGGGCTCTGGAAACACCATATATTTT. Its translation is CAISESQGSGNTIYF.

This clonotype was found many times. This chain joins TRBV10-3 and TRBJ1-6; 9 positions agree with TRBD1. This CDR3 spans 13 amino acids. Trimming removed 10 bases from V and 7 bases from J; junction bases left unmatched: 5. Germline V gene data show CDR1 as ENHRY and CDR2 as SYGVKD. The CDR3, as DNA: TGTGCCACCGGACAGGGGTCAAATTCACCCCTCCACTTT. This translates into CATGQGSNSPLHF.

This clonotype has more than one count but fewer than ten. V and J are TRBV12-3 or TRBV12-4 and TRBJ1-1; TRBD1 matches at 7 bases. J lost 1 base, V lost 6 bases, and 14 bases had no gene match. The CDR3 loop spans 17 amino acids. The CDR3 protein is CASSLNQMGQQNTEAFF. In DNA, the CDR3 is TGTGCCAGCAGCCTTAATCAAATGGGACAGCAGAACACTGAAGCTTTCTTT.

This clonotype was seen only once. Given a much more abundant clone one base away, this may be a read error. This chain links TRBV7-2 with TRBJ2-5, with TRBD2 matching 11 bases. Per the germline V gene, CDR1 is SGHTA and CDR2 is FQGNSA. The V gene end was trimmed by 5 bases and the J gene end by 7 bases; junction bases not matched to a gene: 6. The CDR3 sequence is 14 residues long. The CDR3: CASSDTSGRRTQYF. The CDR3 coding sequence is TGTGCCAGCAGCGATACTAGCGGGAGAAGGACCCAGTACTTC. The full variable domain, its missing parts supplied by reference TRBV7-2 and TRBJ2-5, is GAGVSQSPSNKVTEKGKDVELRCDPISGHTALYWYRQSLGQGLEFLIYFQGNSAPDKSGLPSDRFSAERTGGSVSTLTIQRTQQEDSAVYLCASSDTSGRRTQYFGPGTRLLVL.

This clonotype occurred many times. The CDR3: CATSRDLEGIRGYTF. CDR3 nucleotide sequence: TGTGCCACCAGCAGAGATCTTGAGGGAATTCGGGGCTACACCTTC. The chain uses TRBV15 and TRBJ1-2; D uncertain. From germline, CDR1 is LNHNV and CDR2 YYDKDF (reference sequence). The CDR3 has 15 residues. V was trimmed by 0 bases and J by 8 bases, leaving 16 bases between them. The variable domain in full, completed from reference TRBV15 and TRBJ1-2, reads DAMVIQNPRYQVTQFGKPVTLSCSQTLNHNVMYWYQQKSSQAPKLLFHYYDKDFNNEADTPDNFQSRRPNTSFCFLDIRSPGLGDTAMYLCATSRDLEGIRGYTFGSGTRLTVV.

The chain is built from TRBV19 and TRBJ1-5, with D tentatively TRBD1 (6 bases). The CDR3 contains 15 residues. Per the germline V gene, CDR1 is LNHDA and CDR2 is SQIVND (reference sequence). Deletions cut 4 bases from V and 7 bases from J, with 17 bases between. The CDR3 region has the DNA TGTGCCAGTAGTACACCCGGGACACTCGGGCAGCCCCAGCATTTT. Protein: CASSTPGTLGQPQHF.

This clonotype was detected only a few times. This chain joins TRBV5-5 and TRBJ1-2, with D possibly being TRBD1 (5 bases). The germline V and J ends were trimmed by 0 bases and 3 bases, with 9 bases remaining between them. CDR1 is SGHKS and CDR2 is YYEKEE in the germline V gene (reference sequence). This CDR3 is built from 14 residues. CDR3 nucleotides: TGTGCCAGCAGCTTGGGAGGGACTTACTATGGCTACACCTTC. This translates into CASSLGGTYYGYTF.

The table lists this clonotype with many counts. The chain recombines TRBV29-1 with TRBJ1-1; perhaps TRBD1 as D (5 bases). The CDR3 consists of 16 residues. With 1 base removed from V and 6 bases from J, the gap between germline ends came to 21 bases. Germline V gene data show CDR1 as SQVTM and CDR2 as ANQGSEA. The CDR3 bases are TGCAGCGTTGAAGTGTGGGACCGCGCGCGTGGGGCTGAAGCTTTCTTT. Protein: CSVEVWDRARGAEAFF.

This clonotype has a count of ten or more. The rearrangement uses TRBV7-9 and TRBJ1-1, with D uncertain. Germline assignment: CDR1 SEHNR and CDR2 FQNEAQ (reference sequence). CDR3 length: 15 residues. V was shortened by 5 bases and J by 4 bases, with 17 bases between the two germline ends. The CDR3 region is CASSAAGGRGTEAFF. The DNA of the CDR3 is TGTGCCAGCAGCGCGGCAGGAGGTCGCGGCACTGAAGCTTTCTTT.

This clonotype was detected many times. The chain couples TRBV29-1 to TRBJ1-1; possible D gene TRBD1, 6 bases. The germline V and J ends were trimmed by 3 bases and 4 bases, with 15 bases remaining between them. The CDR3 runs to 14 residues. Germline V lookup: CDR1 SQVTM, CDR2 ANQGSEA. The CDR3: CSVETTGVGTEAFF. CDR3 bases: TGCAGCGTTGAGACGACAGGCGTCGGCACTGAAGCTTTCTTT.

This clonotype was seen more than once but under ten times. This rearrangement joins TRBV7-3 to TRBJ2-7, with D possibly being TRBD2 (5 bases). Deletions cut 1 base from V and 3 bases from J, with 10 bases between. The CDR3 runs to 14 residues. The V gene's germline CDR1 is SGHTA and CDR2 FQGTGA. The CDR3 loop is CASSLRVGVYEQYF. The DNA for the CDR3 is TGTGCCAGCAGCTTAAGGGTCGGGGTCTACGAGCAGTACTTC.

This rearrangement joins TRBV10-3 to TRBJ2-7; 7 nucleotides agree with TRBD2. The J segment lost 2 bases and the V segment lost 6 bases, leaving 7 bases of the junction unmatched. CDR3 length: 14 amino acids. Germline assignment: CDR1 ENHRY and CDR2 SYGVKD. As DNA, the CDR3 is TGTGCCATCAGGAGCGGGGCCACAACCTACGAGCAGTACTTC. Translating it yields CAIRSGATTYEQYF.

The CDR3 coding sequence is TGTGCCAGCAGCTTAGCGGAGGGAGGCGCTTCCTACGAGCAGTACTTC. Protein: CASSLAEGGASYEQYF. The chain combines TRBV11-1 with TRBJ2-7; D perhaps matches TRBD2 (6 bases). The CDR3 is 16 amino acids. V was cut by 0 bases and J by 1 base, with 13 bases left in between. Looked up from germline, CDR1 is SGHAT and CDR2 is FQDESV (reference sequence).

This chain joins TRBV20-1 and TRBJ1-2, with D possibly being TRBD1 (5 bases). The CDR3 is made up of 16 amino acids. Germline V gives CDR1 DFQATT, CDR2 SNEGSKA (reference sequence). CDR3 residues: CSPFRDGELANYGYTF. The CDR3 coding sequence is TGCAGCCCGTTCCGGGACGGAGAACTAGCTAACTATGGCTACACCTTC.

Comments on this clonotype: One junction end disagrees with the germline gene, perhaps due to a read error. The V call is TRBV10-2, the J call TRBJ1-4; 8 bases agree with TRBD1. The CDR3 is made up of 15 amino acids. Germline values: CDR1 WSHSY, CDR2 SAAADI. The CDR3: CASSSSGGTNEKLFF. The DNA for the CDR3 is TGTGCCAGCAGTTCATCAGGGGGCACTAATGAAAAACTGTTTTTT.